The 2 T cell receptor beta chains in this list originate from one sample, sequenced in a study of blood T cell repertoires in COVID-19. TCRdb's copy holds only in-frame clones and misses some; the assay was immunoSEQ multiplex PCR. The table includes fewer than 90,000 clones, about nine tenths detected once. The sequenced sample was peripheral blood. Receptors originate from a man between 45 and 60 years old with active or convalescent COVID-19.

The CDR3 here is CASSLQAPSGGADTQYF. In DNA, the CDR3 is TGTGCCAGCAGCTTACAGGCGCCTAGCGGGGGGGCAGATACGCAGTATTTT. This sequence joins TRBV7-2 and TRBJ2-3, with TRBD2 identical over 12 bases. CDR3 size: 17 residues. Germline V gene data show CDR1 as SGHTA and CDR2 as FQGNSA. The ends lost 2 bases at V and 4 bases at J; junction bases unmatched: 7.

The rearrangement joins TRBV7-9 to TRBJ2-1, with TRBD2 as a possible D gene (7 bases). The ends were cut back, 7 bases at V and 3 bases at J, with 13 bases in the middle. This CDR3 is built from 14 residues. The germline V gene has CDR1 SEHNR and CDR2 FQNEAQ (reference sequence). The CDR3 DNA is TGTGCCAGCAACATAGGGGGGGACTACAATGAGCAGTTCTTC. This sequence encodes CASNIGGDYNEQFF.